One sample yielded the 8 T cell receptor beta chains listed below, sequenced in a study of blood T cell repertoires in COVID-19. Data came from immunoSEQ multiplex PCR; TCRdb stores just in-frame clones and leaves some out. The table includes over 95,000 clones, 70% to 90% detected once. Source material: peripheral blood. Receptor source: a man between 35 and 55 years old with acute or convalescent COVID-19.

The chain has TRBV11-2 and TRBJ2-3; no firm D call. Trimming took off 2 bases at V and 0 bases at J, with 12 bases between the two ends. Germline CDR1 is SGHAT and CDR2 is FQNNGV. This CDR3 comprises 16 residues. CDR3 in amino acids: CASSLFGGSSTDTQYF. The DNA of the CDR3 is TGTGCCAGCAGCTTATTCGGCGGCTCTAGCACAGATACGCAGTATTTT.

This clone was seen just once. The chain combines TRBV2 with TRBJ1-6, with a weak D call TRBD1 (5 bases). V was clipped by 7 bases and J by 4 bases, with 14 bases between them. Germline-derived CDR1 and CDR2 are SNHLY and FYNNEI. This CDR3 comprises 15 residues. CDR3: CASNEEKGYNSPLHF. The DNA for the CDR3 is TGTGCCAGCAATGAGGAGAAGGGGTATAATTCACCCCTCCACTTT. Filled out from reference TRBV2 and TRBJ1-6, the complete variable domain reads EPEVTQTPSHQVTQMGQEVILRCVPISNHLYFYWYRQILGQKVEFLVSFYNNEISEKSEIFDDQFSVERPDGSNFTLKIRSTKLEDSAMYFCASNEEKGYNSPLHFGNGTRLTVT.

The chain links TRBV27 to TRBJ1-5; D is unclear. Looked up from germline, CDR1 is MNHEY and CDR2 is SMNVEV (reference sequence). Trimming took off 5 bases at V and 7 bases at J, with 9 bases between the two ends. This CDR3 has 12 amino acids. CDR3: CASSLVGQPQHF. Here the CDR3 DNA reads TGTGCCAGCAGTCTAGTAGGCCAGCCCCAGCATTTT.

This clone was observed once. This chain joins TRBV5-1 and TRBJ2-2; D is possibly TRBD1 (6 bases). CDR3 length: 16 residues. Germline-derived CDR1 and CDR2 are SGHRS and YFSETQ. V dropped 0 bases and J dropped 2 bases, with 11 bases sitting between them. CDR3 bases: TGCGCCAGCAGCTTGGCCGTGGGGGCAAACACCGGGGAGCTGTTTTTT. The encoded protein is CASSLAVGANTGELFF.

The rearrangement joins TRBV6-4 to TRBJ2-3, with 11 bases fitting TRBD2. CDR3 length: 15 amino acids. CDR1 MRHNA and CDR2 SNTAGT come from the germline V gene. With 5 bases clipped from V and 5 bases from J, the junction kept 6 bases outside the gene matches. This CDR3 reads CASSTTSGGGDTQYF. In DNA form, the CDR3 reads TGTGCCAGCAGTACCACTAGCGGGGGAGGAGATACGCAGTATTTT.

CDR3 sequence (DNA): TGTGCCAGCAGCGACGGGAGCAATCAGCCCCAGCATTTT. This gives the protein CASSDGSNQPQHF. This sequence joins TRBV6-6 and TRBJ1-5; no definite D call. Trimming took off 6 bases at V and 1 base at J, with 7 bases between the two ends. CDR1 is MNHNY and CDR2 is SVGAGI in the germline V gene (reference sequence). The CDR3 length is 13 residues.

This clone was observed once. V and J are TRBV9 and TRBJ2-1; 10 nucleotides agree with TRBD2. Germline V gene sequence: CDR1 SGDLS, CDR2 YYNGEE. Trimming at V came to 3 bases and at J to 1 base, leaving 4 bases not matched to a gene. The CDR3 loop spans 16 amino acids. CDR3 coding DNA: TGTGCCAGCAGCGCAGCGGGGGGGCCATCCTACAATGAGCAGTTCTTC. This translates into CASSAAGGPSYNEQFF. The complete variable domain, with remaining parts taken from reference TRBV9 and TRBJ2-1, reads DSGVTQTPKHLITATGQRVTLRCSPRSGDLSVYWYQQSLDQGLQFLIQYYNGEERAKGNILERFSAQQFPDLHSELNLSSLELGDSALYFCASSAAGGPSYNEQFFGPGTRLTVL.

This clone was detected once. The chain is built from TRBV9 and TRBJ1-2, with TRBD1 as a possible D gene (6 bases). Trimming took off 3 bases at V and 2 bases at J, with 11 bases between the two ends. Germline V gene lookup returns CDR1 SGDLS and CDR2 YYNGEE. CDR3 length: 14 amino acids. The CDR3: CASSAQGANYGYTF. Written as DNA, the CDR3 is TGTGCCAGCAGCGCACAGGGAGCCAACTATGGCTACACCTTC.